A selection of T cell receptor beta chains follows, all from one sample in a study of CD8 T cells in Susac syndrome. Using its own MiXCR run on the immunoSEQ multiplex PCR reads, TCRdb lists one record per CDR3 protein. The table lists 150,000 to 160,000 distinct CDR3 sequences, 90% to 95% of them singletons. The sample was CD4+ T cells from PBMCs. These receptors originate from a human donor with Susac syndrome. The CDR3 runs from the conserved cysteine through the conserved F or W. D genes are given only for firm matches. The listing skips clone size in some rows; elsewhere it reads once, few, many or a size class.

TRBJ2-4 - - TRBV2 TGTGCCAGCAGACCTGAGAACCGTCATCACTTCTTC CASRPENRHHFF
TRBJ1-2 - - TRBV29-1 TGCAGCGTTTTTGGTCTGGTCAGGGGAGGTGGCTACACCTTC CSVFGLVRGGGYTF
TRBJ1-1 - - TRBV20-1 TGCAGTGCGCGGGGCGGGTCCCTAACCGACACTGAAGCTTTCTTT CSARGGSLTDTEAFF
TRBJ1-4 - - TRBV15 TGTGCCACCAGCAGAAATAATGAAAAACTGTTTTTT CATSRNNEKLFF
TRBJ2-6 - - TRBV29-1 TGCAGCGTTCGGTACTCTGGGGCCAACGTCCTGACTTTC CSVRYSGANVLTF
TRBJ1-2 - TRBD1 TRBV2 TGTGCCAGCAGGCCGGGACAGGGGGCTTCGGGCTACACCTTC CASRPGQGASGYTF
TRBJ2-3 - - TRBV12-3/TRBV12-4 TGTGCCAGCAGTTTCTGGGGACTCACAGATACGCAGTATTTT CASSFWGLTDTQYF
TRBJ2-1 - - TRBV25-1 TGTGCCAGCAGTGAAGGGGGCAGTGAGCAGTTCTTC CASSEGGSEQFF
TRBJ2-1 once - TRBV20-1 TGCAGTGCTAGAAGGACCTTGGGTGAGCAGTTCTTC CSARRTLGEQFF
TRBJ1-1 - - TRBV29-1 TGCAGCGTTGAAGCCCGGGCTGAAGCTTTCTTT CSVEARAEAFF
TRBJ2-3 - TRBD2 TRBV20-1 TGCAGTGCTAGGTCCCTTCGGGGGGAGGGTACGCAGTATTTT CSARSLRGEGTQYF
TRBJ1-4 - - TRBV12-3/TRBV12-4 TGTGCCAGCAGTTTACGGGGTAGAGAAAAACTGTTTTTT CASSLRGREKLFF
TRBJ1-6 - - TRBV11-1 TGTGCCAGCCAGGGAGGTTGGACCTATAATTCACCCCTCCACTTT CASQGGWTYNSPLHF
TRBJ2-1 - TRBD1 TRBV6-1 TGTGCCAGCTGCCACAGGGGGATTAACAATGAGCAGTTCTTC CASCHRGINNEQFF
TRBJ1-2 - - TRBV7-9 TGTGCCAGCAGCCTCCAGGCGGATTATGGCTACACCTTC CASSLQADYGYTF
TRBJ2-5 - - TRBV14 TGTGCCAGCAGTAAGCGGGAGACCCAGTACTTC CASSKRETQYF
TRBJ2-5 - TRBD2 TRBV15 TGTGCCACCAGCATTAAGCGGGGCGAGACCCAGTACTTC CATSIKRGETQYF
TRBJ2-5 - - TRBV6-1 TGTGCCAGCAGTGTACAGACATTACCGGGGGAGACCCAGTACTTC CASSVQTLPGETQYF
TRBJ2-1 - TRBD2 TRBV29-1 TGCAGCGTTGTAGGACTAGCGGGGGGTTATGAGCAGTTCTTC CSVVGLAGGYEQFF
TRBJ2-1 - - TRBV20-1 TGCAGTGCTAGGTACGGGCTTTCCTACAATGAGCAGTTCTTC CSARYGLSYNEQFF
TRBJ1-2 - - TRBV20-1 TGCAGTGCTACGGAGGGGCAGGGGATAGGCTATGGCTACACCTTC CSATEGQGIGYGYTF
TRBJ2-5 - - TRBV6-5 TGTGCCAGCAGGGGGGGGCGGACAGGGCGAGAGACCCAGTACTTC CASRGGRTGRETQYF
TRBJ2-7 - - TRBV3-1 TGTGCCAGCAGCCAAGGAAACTATCCCTACGAGCAGTACTTC CASSQGNYPYEQYF
TRBJ2-5 - - TRBV11-2 TGTGCCAGCACCGAACGGGAGACCCAGTACTTC CASTERETQYF
TRBJ2-5 - TRBD2 TRBV20-1 TGCAGTGCTAGGGGGGGGTTGGCCCAGTACTTC CSARGGLAQYF
TRBJ2-6 - - TRBV7-3 TGTGCCAGCAGCCAGGGGGGCTCTGGGGCCAACGTCCTGACTTTC CASSQGGSGANVLTF
TRBJ2-2 - - TRBV4-2 TGTGCCAGCAGCCAAGCCCCGACTAGTTCCGGGGAGCTGTTTTTT CASSQAPTSSGELFF
TRBJ1-1 - - TRBV12-3/TRBV12-4 TGTGCCAGCAGTTTAGCCGCTGAAGCTTTCTTT CASSLAAEAFF
TRBJ1-5 - TRBD1 TRBV20-1 TGCAGTGCTAGACACGGACAGGGGTGGAATCAGCCCCAGCATTTT CSARHGQGWNQPQHF
TRBJ2-1 - - TRBV7-6 TGTGCCAGCAGCTTATCCCTCGGTGAGCAGTTCTTC CASSLSLGEQFF
TRBJ1-2 once - TRBV11-2 TGTGCCAGCAGCTCCAGCGAAAGAGGCTACACCTTC CASSSSERGYTF
TRBJ2-5 - - TRBV9 TGTGCCAGCAGCGTAGTCGGTCACCTCCAAGAGACCCAGTACTTC CASSVVGHLQETQYF
TRBJ2-5 - - TRBV7-2 TGTGCCAGCAGCTTAGCGTGGGTTGGTCAAGAGACCCAGTACTTC CASSLAWVGQETQYF
TRBJ1-5 - TRBD1 TRBV20-1 TGCAGTGCTAGAGGACAGGGGGGCTTCAATCAGCCCCAGCATTTT CSARGQGGFNQPQHF
TRBJ1-6 - - TRBV14 TGTGCCAGCAGCCATCAGGAAAATTCACCCCTCCACTTT CASSHQENSPLHF
TRBJ2-5 once TRBD2 TRBV3-1 TGTGCCAGCAGGGCCCGGGGGGGAGCGGGGGGTCAAGAGACCCAGTACTTC CASRARGGAGGQETQYF
TRBJ2-5 - - TRBV6-6 TGTGCCAGTAAAAGGTCAGGGATAGAGACCCAGTACTTC CASKRSGIETQYF
TRBJ2-1 - TRBD2 TRBV19 TGTGCCAGTACTGGGACTAGCGGGTACAATGAGCAGTTCTTC CASTGTSGYNEQFF
TRBJ1-2 - TRBD1 TRBV14 TGTGCCAGCAGCCGCAAATTAGGGGGCGCAGTTCATGGCTACACCTTC CASSRKLGGAVHGYTF
TRBJ2-5 once - TRBV20-1 TGCAGTGCTAGGGGGTCCCAAGAGACCCAGTACTTC CSARGSQETQYF
TRBJ2-1 - - TRBV12-3/TRBV12-4 TGTGCCAGCAGTCGGGGCGAAAATGAGCAGTTCTTC CASSRGENEQFF
TRBJ2-5 - TRBD2 TRBV20-1 TGCAGTGCCCCGGGGGGGCAACAGACCCAGTACTTC CSAPGGQQTQYF
TRBJ2-5 - TRBD1 TRBV6-2/TRBV6-3 TGTGCCAGCAGTTACACTGTCGAGACAGGGTACGAAGAGACCCAGTACTTC CASSYTVETGYEETQYF
TRBJ2-7 - - TRBV5-4 TGTGCCAGCAGCTTGGACCCCCTATGGAGCGACGAGCAGTACTTC CASSLDPLWSDEQYF
TRBJ1-5 - TRBD1 TRBV14 TGTGCCAGCAGCCGAACAGGGGGCAGTGGTCAGCCCCAGCATTTT CASSRTGGSGQPQHF
TRBJ1-6 - - TRBV5-1 TGCGCCAGCAGCCCTTCAGGGGTAGGTTCACCCCTCCACTTT CASSPSGVGSPLHF
TRBJ2-3 - TRBD1 TRBV5-4 TGTGCCAGCAGCCTCGGGGACAGGGGGCTCGCAGATACGCAGTATTTT CASSLGDRGLADTQYF
TRBJ1-6 - TRBD1 TRBV2 TGTGCCAGCAATGACAGGGCCATTAATTCACCCCTCCACTTT CASNDRAINSPLHF
TRBJ2-2 - - TRBV15 TGTGCCACCAGCAGAGGAATGTCCGGGGAGCTGTTTTTT CATSRGMSGELFF
TRBJ2-7 - - TRBV20-1 TGCAGTGCGCAAGGCGATTCTTCTTCCTACGAGCAGTACTTC CSAQGDSSSYEQYF
TRBJ2-5 - TRBD2 TRBV27 TGTGCCAGCAGTCCCCGACTAGCGGGGGGGCAAGGGACCCAGTACTTC CASSPRLAGGQGTQYF
TRBJ2-5 - TRBD2 TRBV2 TGTGCCAGCAGTGCTGGACTAGCGCAGGAGACCCAGTACTTC CASSAGLAQETQYF
TRBJ2-7 - - TRBV20-1 TGCAGTGCTGGGGGCCCCCGGGGAAACGAGCAGTACTTC CSAGGPRGNEQYF
TRBJ1-4 - - TRBV7-2 TGTGCCAGCAGTGCGGGGGTGGGTGAAAAACTGTTTTTT CASSAGVGEKLFF
TRBJ1-2 once - TRBV20-1 TGCAGTGCCAATGGCTACACCTTC CSANGYTF